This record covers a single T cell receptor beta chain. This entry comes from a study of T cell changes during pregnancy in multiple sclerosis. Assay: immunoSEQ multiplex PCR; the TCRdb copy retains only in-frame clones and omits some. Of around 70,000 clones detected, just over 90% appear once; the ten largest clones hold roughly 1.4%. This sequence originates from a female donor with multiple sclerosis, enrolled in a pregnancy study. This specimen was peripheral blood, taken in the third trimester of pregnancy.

CDR3 region: CASSRHREGETQYF. The CDR3 DNA reads as TGCGCCAGCAGCCGTCACAGGGAAGGAGAGACCCAGTACTTC. The V gene is TRBV4-1, the J gene TRBJ2-5, with a tentative D call TRBD1 (6 bases). Trimming shortened V by 4 bases and J by 4 bases, and 13 bases separated the two germline ends. Germline assignment: CDR1 MGHRA and CDR2 YSYEKL. This CDR3 contains 14 residues.